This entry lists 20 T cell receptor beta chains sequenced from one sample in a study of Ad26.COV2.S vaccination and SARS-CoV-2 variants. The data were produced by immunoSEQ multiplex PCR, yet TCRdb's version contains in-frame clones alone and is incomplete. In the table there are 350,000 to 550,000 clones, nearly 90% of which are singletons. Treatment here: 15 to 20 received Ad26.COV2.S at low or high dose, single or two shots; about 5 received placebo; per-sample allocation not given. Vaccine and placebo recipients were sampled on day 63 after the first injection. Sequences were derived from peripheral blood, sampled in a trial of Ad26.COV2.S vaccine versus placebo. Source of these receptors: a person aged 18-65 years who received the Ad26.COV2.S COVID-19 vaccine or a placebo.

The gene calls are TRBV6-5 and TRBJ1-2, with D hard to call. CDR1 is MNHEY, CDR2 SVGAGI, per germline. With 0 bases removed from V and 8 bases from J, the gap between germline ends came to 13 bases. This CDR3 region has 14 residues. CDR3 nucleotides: TGTGCCAGCAGTTACTCGGGCCCTCCCGGGGGCTACACCTTC. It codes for CASSYSGPPGGYTF.

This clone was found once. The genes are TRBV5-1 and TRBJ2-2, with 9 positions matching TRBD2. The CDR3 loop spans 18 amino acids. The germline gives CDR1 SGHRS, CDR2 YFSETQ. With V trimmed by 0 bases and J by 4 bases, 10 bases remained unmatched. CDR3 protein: CASSLDTVRGGSTGELFF. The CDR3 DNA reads TGCGCCAGCAGCTTGGATACGGTGCGGGGGGGGAGCACCGGGGAGCTGTTTTTT.

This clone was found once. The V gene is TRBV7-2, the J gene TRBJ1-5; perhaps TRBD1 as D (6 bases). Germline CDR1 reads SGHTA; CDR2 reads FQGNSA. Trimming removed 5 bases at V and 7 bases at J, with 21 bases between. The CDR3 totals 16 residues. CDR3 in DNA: TGTGCCAGCAGCGAAACAGGGTTTGCGAGTAGCCAGCCCCAGCATTTT. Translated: CASSETGFASSQPQHF.

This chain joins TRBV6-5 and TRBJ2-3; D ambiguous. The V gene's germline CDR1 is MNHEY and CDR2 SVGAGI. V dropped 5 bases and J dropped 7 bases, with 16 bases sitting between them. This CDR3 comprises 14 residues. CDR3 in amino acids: CASSPPSSAHTQYF. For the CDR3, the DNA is TGTGCCAGCAGTCCCCCTTCCAGTGCTCATACGCAGTATTTT.

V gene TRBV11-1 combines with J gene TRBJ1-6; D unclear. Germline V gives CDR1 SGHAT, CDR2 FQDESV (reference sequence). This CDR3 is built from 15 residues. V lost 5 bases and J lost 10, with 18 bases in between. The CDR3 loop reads CASSRSGAEISPLHF. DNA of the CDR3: TGTGCCAGCAGCCGTTCCGGTGCGGAAATCTCACCCCTCCACTTT.

CDR3 protein: CATSGSSGRSTDTQYF. The CDR3 region has the DNA TGTGCCACCAGTGGTTCGAGCGGGCGTAGCACAGATACGCAGTATTTT. The J gene is TRBJ2-3, the V gene TRBV24-1; a possible D gene is TRBD2 (6 bases). The germline gives CDR1 KGHDR, CDR2 SFDVKD. V shed 5 bases and J shed 0 bases, with 14 bases lying between them. This CDR3 region has 16 residues.

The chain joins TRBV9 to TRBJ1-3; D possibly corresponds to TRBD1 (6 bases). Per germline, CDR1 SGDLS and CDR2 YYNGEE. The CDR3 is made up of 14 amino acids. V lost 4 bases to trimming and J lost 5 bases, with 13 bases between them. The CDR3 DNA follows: TGTGCCAGCAGCATTGGAGGGGGAAGAAACACCATATATTTT. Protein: CASSIGGGRNTIYF.

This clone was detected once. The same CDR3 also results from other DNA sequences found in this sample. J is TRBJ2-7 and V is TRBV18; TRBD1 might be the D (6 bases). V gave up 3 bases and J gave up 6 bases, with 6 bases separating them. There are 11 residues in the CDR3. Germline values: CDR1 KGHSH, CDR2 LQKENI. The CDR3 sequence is CASSPGAEQYF. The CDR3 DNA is TGTGCCAGCTCACCGGGGGCCGAGCAGTACTTC.

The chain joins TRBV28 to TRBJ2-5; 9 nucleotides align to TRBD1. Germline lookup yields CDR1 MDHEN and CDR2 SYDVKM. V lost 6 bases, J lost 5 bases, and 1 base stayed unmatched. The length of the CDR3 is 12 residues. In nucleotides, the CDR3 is TGTGCCAGCAGCGACAGGGGGGAGACCCAGTACTTC. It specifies CASSDRGETQYF.

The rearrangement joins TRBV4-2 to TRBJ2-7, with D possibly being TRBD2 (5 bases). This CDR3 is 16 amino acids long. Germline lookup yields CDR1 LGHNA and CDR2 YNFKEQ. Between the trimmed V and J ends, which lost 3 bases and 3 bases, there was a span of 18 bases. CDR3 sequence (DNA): TGTGCCAGCAGCCACGGTGCCGGGCGGAGGTTCTACGAGCAGTACTTC. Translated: CASSHGAGRRFYEQYF.

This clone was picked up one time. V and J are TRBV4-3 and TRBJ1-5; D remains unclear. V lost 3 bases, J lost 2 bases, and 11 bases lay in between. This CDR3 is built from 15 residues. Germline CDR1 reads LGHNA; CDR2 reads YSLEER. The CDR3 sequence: CASSQKVSRNQPQHF. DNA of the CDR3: TGCGCCAGCAGCCAGAAGGTTTCGCGCAATCAGCCCCAGCATTTT.

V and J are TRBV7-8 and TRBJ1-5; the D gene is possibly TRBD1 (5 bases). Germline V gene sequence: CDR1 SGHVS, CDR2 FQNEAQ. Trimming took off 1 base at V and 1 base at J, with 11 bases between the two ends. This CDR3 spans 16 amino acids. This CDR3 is CASSLVGGGSNQPQHF. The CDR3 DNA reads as TGTGCCAGCAGCTTAGTTGGCGGGGGAAGCAATCAGCCCCAGCATTTT.

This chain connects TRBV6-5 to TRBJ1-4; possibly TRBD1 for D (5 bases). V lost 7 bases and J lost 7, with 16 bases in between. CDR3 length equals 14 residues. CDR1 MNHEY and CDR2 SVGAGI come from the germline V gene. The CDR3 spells CASTYNRGSEKLFF. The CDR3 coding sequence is TGTGCCAGCACCTACAACCGGGGCAGTGAAAAACTGTTTTTT.

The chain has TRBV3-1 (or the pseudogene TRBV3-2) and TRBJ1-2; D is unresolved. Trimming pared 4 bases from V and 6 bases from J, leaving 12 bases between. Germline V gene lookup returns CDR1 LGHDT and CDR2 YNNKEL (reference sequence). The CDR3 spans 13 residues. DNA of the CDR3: TGTGCCAGCAGCCCTCGGCTGGGCAATGGCTACACCTTC. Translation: CASSPRLGNGYTF.

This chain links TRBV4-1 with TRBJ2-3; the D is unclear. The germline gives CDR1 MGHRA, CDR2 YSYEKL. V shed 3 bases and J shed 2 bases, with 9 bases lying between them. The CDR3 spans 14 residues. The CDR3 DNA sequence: TGCGCCAGCAGCCATGGTAGATACACAGATACGCAGTATTTT. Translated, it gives CASSHGRYTDTQYF.

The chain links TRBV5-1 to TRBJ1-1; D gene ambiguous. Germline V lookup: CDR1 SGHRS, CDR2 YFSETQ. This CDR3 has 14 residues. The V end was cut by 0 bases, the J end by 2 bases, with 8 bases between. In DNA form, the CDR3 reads TGCGCCAGCAGCTTGGAAGGGATAAACACTGAAGCTTTCTTT. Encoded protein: CASSLEGINTEAFF.

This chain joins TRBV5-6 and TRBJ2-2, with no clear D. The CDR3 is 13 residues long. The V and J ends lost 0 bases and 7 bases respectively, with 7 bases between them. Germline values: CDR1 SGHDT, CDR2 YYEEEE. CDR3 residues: CASSLASIGELFF. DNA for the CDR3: TGTGCCAGCAGCTTGGCCTCAATCGGGGAGCTGTTTTTT.

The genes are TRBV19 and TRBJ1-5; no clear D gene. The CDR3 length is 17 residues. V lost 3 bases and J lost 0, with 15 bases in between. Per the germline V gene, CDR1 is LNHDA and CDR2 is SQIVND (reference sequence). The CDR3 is CASSIRSNIFSNQPQHF. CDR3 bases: TGTGCCAGTAGTATTCGCTCCAATATATTTAGCAATCAGCCCCAGCATTTT.

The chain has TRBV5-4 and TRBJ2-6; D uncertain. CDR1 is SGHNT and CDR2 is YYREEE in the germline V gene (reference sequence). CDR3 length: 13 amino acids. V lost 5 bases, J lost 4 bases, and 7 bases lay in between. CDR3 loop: CASRQEGANVLTF. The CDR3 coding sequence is TGTGCCAGCAGACAAGAAGGGGCCAACGTCCTGACTTTC.

CDR3 in DNA: TGTGCCAGCAGCCTCGACAGGGGGCGGACCGGGGAGCTGTTTTTT. Translation gives CASSLDRGRTGELFF. This rearrangement joins TRBV2 to TRBJ2-2, with 10 bases aligning to TRBD1. Germline CDR1 is SNHLY and CDR2 is FYNNEI. The CDR3 runs 15 residues. Trimming took 6 bases from V and 5 from J; bases not matched to a gene: 6.